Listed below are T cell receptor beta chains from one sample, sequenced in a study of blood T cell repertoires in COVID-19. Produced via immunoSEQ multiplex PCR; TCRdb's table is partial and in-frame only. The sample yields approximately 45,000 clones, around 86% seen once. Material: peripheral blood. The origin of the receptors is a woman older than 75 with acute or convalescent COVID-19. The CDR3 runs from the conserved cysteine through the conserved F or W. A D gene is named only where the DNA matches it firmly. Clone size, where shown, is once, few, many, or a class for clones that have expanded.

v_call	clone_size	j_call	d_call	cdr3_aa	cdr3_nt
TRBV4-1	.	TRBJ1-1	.	CASSQDPRTEAFF	TGCGCCAGCAGCCAAGACCCCAGGACTGAAGCTTTCTTT
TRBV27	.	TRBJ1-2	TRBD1	CASRPSDRGDYGYTF	TGTGCCAGCAGGCCATCGGACAGGGGCGATTATGGCTACACCTTC
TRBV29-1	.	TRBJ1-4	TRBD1	CSAGGGSRQGPEKLFF	TGCAGCGCGGGAGGTGGGTCAAGACAGGGCCCTGAAAAACTGTTTTTT
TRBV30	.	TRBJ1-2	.	CAWRKRRAGGYTF	TGTGCCTGGAGAAAGCGGCGGGCTGGAGGCTACACCTTC
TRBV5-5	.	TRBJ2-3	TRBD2	CASSLELAGGRESQYF	TGTGCCAGCAGCTTGGAACTAGCGGGGGGCAGGGAGTCGCAGTATTTT
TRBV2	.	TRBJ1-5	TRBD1	CASRATGTGGLNSNQPQHF	TGTGCCAGCAGGGCTACCGGGACAGGGGGTTTGAATAGCAATCAGCCCCAGCATTTT
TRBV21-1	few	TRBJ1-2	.	CASSKVDRDTANYGYTF	TGTGCCAGCAGCAAAGTGGACCGGGACACAGCTAACTATGGCTACACCTTC
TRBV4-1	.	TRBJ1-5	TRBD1	CASSQDRGQGNQPQHF	TGCGCCAGCAGCCAAGATCGGGGACAGGGCAATCAGCCCCAGCATTTT
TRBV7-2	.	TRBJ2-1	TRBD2	CASSQGLAAKGFF	TGTGCCAGCAGCCAGGGACTAGCGGCCAAGGGGTTCTTC
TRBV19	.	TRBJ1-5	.	CATQATGNQPQHF	TGTGCCACTCAGGCTACAGGCAATCAGCCCCAGCATTTT
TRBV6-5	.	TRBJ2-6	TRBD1	CASRTGGTGANVLTF	TGTGCCAGCAGGACAGGGGGCACGGGGGCCAACGTCCTGACTTTC
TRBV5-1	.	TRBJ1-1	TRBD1	CASSFGQGGTEAFF	TGCGCCAGCAGCTTTGGCCAGGGGGGCACTGAAGCTTTCTTT
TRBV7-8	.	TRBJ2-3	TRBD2	CASSGRERGEQYF	TGTGCCAGCAGCGGCCGGGAGCGGGGGGAGCAGTATTTT
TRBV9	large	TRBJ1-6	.	CASSVVAGNSPLHF	TGTGCCAGCAGCGTAGTGGCAGGGAATTCACCCCTCCACTTT
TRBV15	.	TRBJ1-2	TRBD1	CATSPGQGYGYTF	TGTGCCACCAGTCCGGGACAGGGGTATGGCTACACCTTC
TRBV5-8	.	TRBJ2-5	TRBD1	CASSHTGGQETQYF	TGTGCCAGCAGCCACACAGGGGGCCAAGAGACCCAGTACTTC
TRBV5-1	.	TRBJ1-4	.	CASSLGPGEKLFF	TGCGCCAGCAGCTTGGGCCCGGGTGAAAAACTGTTTTTT
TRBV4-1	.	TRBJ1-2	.	CASSQGGYSNYGYTF	TGCGCCAGCAGCCAAGGAGGATATTCTAACTATGGCTACACCTTC
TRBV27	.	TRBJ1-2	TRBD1	CASSLIFTKMGTGGYTF	TGTGCCAGCAGTTTAATTTTCACAAAAATGGGGACAGGGGGCTACACCTTC
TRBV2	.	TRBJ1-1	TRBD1	CASRRGRKNTEAFF	TGTGCCAGCAGGAGGGGGCGGAAGAACACTGAAGCTTTCTTT
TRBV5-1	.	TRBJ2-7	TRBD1	CASSSIPGQGNEQYF	TGCGCCAGCAGCTCGATACCGGGACAGGGGAATGAGCAGTACTTC
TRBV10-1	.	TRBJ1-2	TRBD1	CASSERTGNYGYTF	TGCGCCAGCAGTGAAAGGACAGGGAACTATGGCTACACCTTC
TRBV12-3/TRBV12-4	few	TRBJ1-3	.	CASSRTPGNTIYF	TGTGCCAGCAGCCGGACACCTGGAAACACCATATATTTT
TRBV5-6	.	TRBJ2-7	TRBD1	CASSSGGGQGANEQYF	TGTGCCAGCAGCTCGGGGGGGGGACAGGGGGCCAACGAGCAGTACTTC
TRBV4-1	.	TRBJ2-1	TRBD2	CASSQESGGLGWEQFF	TGCGCCAGCAGCCAAGAGAGCGGGGGGCTGGGCTGGGAGCAGTTCTTC
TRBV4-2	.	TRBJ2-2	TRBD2	CASSRGTSGGNGELFF	TGTGCCAGCAGCCGTGGGACTAGCGGGGGGAACGGGGAGCTGTTTTTT
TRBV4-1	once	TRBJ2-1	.	CASSQDYIGTGNEQFF	TGCGCCAGCAGCCAAGATTACATTGGGACTGGGAATGAGCAGTTCTTC
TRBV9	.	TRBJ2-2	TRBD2	CASSVDGLATGELFF	TGTGCCAGCAGCGTAGATGGACTAGCGACCGGGGAGCTGTTTTTT
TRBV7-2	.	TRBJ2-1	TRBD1	CASSLGTGTYNEQFF	TGTGCCAGCAGCTTAGGGACAGGGACATACAATGAGCAGTTCTTC
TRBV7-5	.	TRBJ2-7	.	CVRSPQEGGASYEQYF	TGTGTCAGAAGCCCCCAAGAAGGGGGAGCCTCCTACGAGCAGTACTTC
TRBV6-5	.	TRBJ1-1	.	CASSPPAGGEAFF	TGTGCCAGCAGTCCCCCGGCGGGGGGGGAAGCTTTCTTT
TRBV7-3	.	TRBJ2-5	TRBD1	CASSLLSGGQETQYF	TGTGCCAGCAGCTTATTGTCAGGGGGACAAGAGACCCAGTACTTC
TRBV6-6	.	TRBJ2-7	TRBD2	CASSPTSGGANGYEQYF	TGTGCCAGCAGTCCAACTAGCGGGGGGGCAAACGGGTACGAGCAGTACTTC
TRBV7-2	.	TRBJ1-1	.	CASSTGNTEAFF	TGTGCCAGCAGCACAGGGAACACTGAAGCTTTCTTT
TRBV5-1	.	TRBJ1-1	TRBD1	CASSLGTGTGTEAFF	TGCGCCAGCAGCTTGGGGACAGGGACGGGAACTGAAGCTTTCTTT
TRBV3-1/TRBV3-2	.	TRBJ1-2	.	CASSHFGEDYGYTF	TGTGCCAGCAGCCATTTCGGGGAGGACTATGGCTACACCTTC
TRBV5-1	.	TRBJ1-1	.	CASSLTGSGTEAFF	TGCGCCAGCAGCTTAACAGGTAGCGGCACTGAAGCTTTCTTT
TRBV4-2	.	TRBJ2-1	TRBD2	CASSPALAGGRNEQFF	TGTGCCAGCAGCCCCGCGCTAGCGGGGGGGCGTAATGAGCAGTTCTTC
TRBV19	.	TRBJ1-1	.	CASNMNTEAFF	TGTGCCAGTAACATGAACACTGAAGCTTTCTTT
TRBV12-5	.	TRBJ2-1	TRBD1	CASGPTGHPYNEQFF	TGTGCTAGTGGCCCGACAGGGCATCCCTACAATGAGCAGTTCTTC
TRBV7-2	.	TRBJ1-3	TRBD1	CASSATGGSGNTIYF	TGTGCCAGCAGCGCAACAGGGGGCTCTGGAAACACCATATATTTT